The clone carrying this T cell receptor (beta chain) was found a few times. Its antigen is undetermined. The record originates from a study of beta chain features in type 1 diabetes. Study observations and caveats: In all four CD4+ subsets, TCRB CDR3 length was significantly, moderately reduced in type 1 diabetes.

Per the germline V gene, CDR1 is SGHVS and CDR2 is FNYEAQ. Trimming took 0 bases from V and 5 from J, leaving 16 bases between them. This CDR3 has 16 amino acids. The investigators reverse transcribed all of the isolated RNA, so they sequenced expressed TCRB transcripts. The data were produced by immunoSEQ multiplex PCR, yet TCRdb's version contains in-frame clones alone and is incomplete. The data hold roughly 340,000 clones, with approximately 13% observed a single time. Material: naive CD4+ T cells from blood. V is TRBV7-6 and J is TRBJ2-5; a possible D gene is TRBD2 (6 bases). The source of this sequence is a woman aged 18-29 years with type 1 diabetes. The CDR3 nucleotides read TGTGCCAGCAGCTTAGCCGACGGACTACCTTCGGAGACCCAGTACTTC. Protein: CASSLADGLPSETQYF.